Listed below are T cell receptor beta chains from one sample, sequenced in a study of shared T cell receptors in the human thymus. Libraries were prepared by immunoSEQ multiplex PCR; TCRdb keeps only in-frame clonotypes and omits some of them. Of 500,000 to 550,000 clones listed, around 82% are singletons. In addition, the sample was reused for a study of human thymus T cells.

The material sequenced was thymocytes. All receptors come from a boy younger than two with a congenital heart defect. Both conserved end residues are part of each CDR3. D genes are given only for firm matches. Clone size is shown for a subset of rows, as once, few, many or a class of expanded clone.

V: TRBV30
J: TRBJ2-3
D: .
size: once
DNA: TGTGCCTGGAGTGTAGGGGGTAGCACAGATACGCAGTATTTT
CDR3: CAWSVGGSTDTQYF

V: TRBV25-1
J: TRBJ2-1
D: TRBD2
size: few
DNA: TGTGCCAGCATGCCCTTGACTAGCGGGACGCAGTTCTTC
CDR3: CASMPLTSGTQFF

V: TRBV7-2
J: TRBJ1-5
D: TRBD1
size: .
DNA: TGTGCCACCAAGTCGTCCCCCAGGGGGCATAGCAATCAGCCCCAGCATTTT
CDR3: CATKSSPRGHSNQPQHF

V: TRBV2
J: TRBJ1-2
D: .
size: .
DNA: TGTGCCAGCCTAGTACTTGGAGCGGGGGATGGGGGCTACACCTTC
CDR3: CASLVLGAGDGGYTF

V: TRBV11-3
J: TRBJ2-7
D: TRBD2
size: .
DNA: TGTGCCAGCAGCGCTGGACTAGCGGGAGGGGGGGATTACGAGCAGTACTTC
CDR3: CASSAGLAGGGDYEQYF

V: TRBV5-4
J: TRBJ2-3
D: TRBD2
size: .
DNA: TGTGCCAGCAGCTTGCTCGGGAGGAGCACAGATACGCAGTATTTT
CDR3: CASSLLGRSTDTQYF

V: TRBV6-5
J: TRBJ2-1
D: .
size: few
DNA: TGTGCCAGCAGTTACCGGAATGAGCAGTTCTTC
CDR3: CASSYRNEQFF

V: TRBV19
J: TRBJ1-3
D: .
size: few
DNA: TGTGCCAGTAGCTTAAATCAGGGCTCTGGAAACACCATATATTTT
CDR3: CASSLNQGSGNTIYF

V: TRBV6-5
J: TRBJ1-2
D: .
size: .
DNA: TGTGCCAGCAGTTACGCGACATCGGCTTATGGCTACACCTTC
CDR3: CASSYATSAYGYTF

V: TRBV5-4
J: TRBJ2-7
D: TRBD2
size: .
DNA: TGTGCCAGCAGCCGAGAACCCAGTTTAGCGGGACGATCCTACGAGCAGTACTTC
CDR3: CASSREPSLAGRSYEQYF

V: TRBV28
J: TRBJ2-4
D: .
size: .
DNA: TGTGCCAGCAACTCAGGCAAAAACATTCAGTACTTC
CDR3: CASNSGKNIQYF

V: TRBV4-3
J: TRBJ2-2
D: TRBD1
size: .
DNA: TGCGCCAGCAGCCACAGACAGGGAATGACCGGGGAGCTGTTTTTT
CDR3: CASSHRQGMTGELFF

V: TRBV19
J: TRBJ2-1
D: .
size: .
DNA: TGTGCCAGTAAAGCGGCACTGTTTTCCTACAATGAGCAGTTCTTC
CDR3: CASKAALFSYNEQFF

V: TRBV11-2
J: TRBJ2-7
D: TRBD2
size: .
DNA: TGTGCCAGCAGCCGGGTCCTAGCGGGAGAGGAGCAGTACTTC
CDR3: CASSRVLAGEEQYF

V: TRBV11-3
J: TRBJ1-3
D: .
size: .
DNA: TGTGCCAGCAGACAACCAGGGGATGGAAACACCATATATTTT
CDR3: CASRQPGDGNTIYF

V: TRBV5-1
J: TRBJ2-7
D: TRBD2
size: few
DNA: TGCGCCAGCAGCCCGGGGGGACTAGCGACATACGAGCAGTACTTC
CDR3: CASSPGGLATYEQYF

V: TRBV7-9
J: TRBJ2-5
D: .
size: .
DNA: TGTGCCAGCAGGTCAGGGCAGGCAGAGACCCAGTACTTC
CDR3: CASRSGQAETQYF

V: TRBV15
J: TRBJ2-5
D: .
size: .
DNA: TGTGCCACCAGCAGATGGGACACCCCCAGGGGGGCCCAGTACTTC
CDR3: CATSRWDTPRGAQYF